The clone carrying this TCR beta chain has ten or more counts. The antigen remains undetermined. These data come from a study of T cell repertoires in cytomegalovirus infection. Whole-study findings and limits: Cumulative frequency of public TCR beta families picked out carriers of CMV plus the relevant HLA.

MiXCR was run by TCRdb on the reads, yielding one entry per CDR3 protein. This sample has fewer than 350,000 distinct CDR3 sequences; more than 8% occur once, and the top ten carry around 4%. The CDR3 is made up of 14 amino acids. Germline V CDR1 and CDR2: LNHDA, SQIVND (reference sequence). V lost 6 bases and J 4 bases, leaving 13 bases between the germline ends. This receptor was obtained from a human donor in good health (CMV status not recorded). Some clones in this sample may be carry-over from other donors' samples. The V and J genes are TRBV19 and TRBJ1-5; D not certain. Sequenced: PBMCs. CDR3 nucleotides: TGTGCCAGTAGCCCCAGTAGCGGGAATCAGCCCCAGCATTTT. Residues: CASSPSSGNQPQHF.